The sequence of this T cell receptor (beta chain) was determined in a study of cytomegalovirus exposure and HLA in healthy donors. Study conclusions and caveats: When analyzed later, the rates of TCR association showed variation by HLA locus, with DRB1 the most and HLA-C the fewest. Previously analyzed data showed that most TCR beta V segments were productive at a frequency of about 90% or about 30%.

The PCR contained 60 Vbeta and 13 Jbeta primers. The protocol was immunoSEQ multiplex PCR, while the TCRdb copy is restricted to in-frame clones and leaves out a portion. The profile covers around 170,000 clones, with approximately 73% appearing a single time and under 2.5% taken by the ten largest. Germline CDR1 is SGHDT and CDR2 is YYEEEE. Unmatched junction bases numbered 14, after V lost 3 bases and J lost 7 bases. CDR3 length: 16 amino acids. When sampled, the donors appeared nominally healthy, though they likely had unrecorded immune exposures. About this clone itself: What it recognizes is unknown.

This clonotype was obtained from a woman younger than 45 in good health and CMV-seropositive. This chain joins TRBV5-6 and TRBJ1-2; 8 bases map to TRBD1. Sample: PBMCs. CDR3 sequence: CASSSEGGQGHPGYTF. DNA of the CDR3: TGTGCCAGCAGCTCGGAGGGAGGACAGGGCCACCCTGGCTACACCTTC.